One sample yielded the 27 T cell receptor beta chains listed below, sequenced in a study of blood T cells in healthy people across ages. A second PCR of about 6 to 11 cycles used a sample-barcoded 5' primer and a J-beta primer mix. One entry per CDR3 protein, called by TCRdb with MiXCR from the 5' RACE reads. The table records roughly 1,500,000 distinct CDR3 sequences, around two fifths of them present only once. Source material: blood. These receptors were taken from a woman aged 18-29 years in good health.

V gene TRBV27 combines with J gene TRBJ2-3, with 9 bases aligning to TRBD2. This CDR3 region has 17 residues. Germline V CDR1 and CDR2: MNHEY, SMNVEV (reference sequence). V lost 5 bases, J lost 2 bases, and 11 bases stayed unmatched. The CDR3 nucleotides read TGTGCCAGCAGTCCCAGGGCTAGCGGGATTCTCACAGATACGCAGTATTTT. Protein product: CASSPRASGILTDTQYF.

V usage is TRBV6-1 and J usage is TRBJ1-1; no clear D gene. Germline V gene data show CDR1 as MNHNS and CDR2 as SASEGT. V was pared by 4 bases and J by 1 base, with 10 bases between. The CDR3 has 14 amino acids. The chain's CDR3 is CASSVYNPNTEAFF. CDR3 in DNA: TGTGCCAGCAGTGTTTACAACCCGAACACTGAAGCTTTCTTT.

In this sample, this clonotype turned up a few times. The rearrangement uses TRBV7-2 and TRBJ2-1; unclear D gene. CDR1 and CDR2 (germline): SGHTA, FQGNSA. The CDR3 is made up of 13 amino acids. The V end was cut by 4 bases, the J end by 10 bases, with 14 bases between. The CDR3 sequence: CASSYYPGVEQFF. CDR3 bases: TGTGCCAGCAGCTATTACCCGGGTGTAGAGCAGTTCTTC.

The chain joins TRBV10-3 to TRBJ2-3; D gene uncertain. The V end was cut by 5 bases, the J end by 2 bases, with 8 bases between. CDR3 length: 13 amino acids. The germline V gene has CDR1 ENHRY and CDR2 SYGVKD. The CDR3 region has the DNA TGTGCCATCAGTACGGGTTACACAGATACGCAGTATTTT. It encodes CAISTGYTDTQYF.

V and J are TRBV20-1 and TRBJ1-2; perhaps TRBD1 as D (5 bases). This CDR3 has 11 residues. The germline gives CDR1 DFQATT, CDR2 SNEGSKA (reference sequence). V gave up 6 bases and J gave up 7 bases, with 12 bases separating them. The CDR3 spells CSAGGQFGYTF. In DNA, the CDR3 is TGCAGTGCGGGCGGACAATTTGGCTACACCTTC.

The V call is TRBV5-1, the J call TRBJ2-4; possibly TRBD1 for D (5 bases). Near its end, the DNA agrees better with TRBJ2-7, so the J call may be wrong. CDR3 length: 15 residues. Germline V lookup: CDR1 SGHRS, CDR2 YFSETQ. CDR3 in DNA: TGCGCCAGCAGCTTGGAGTGGGGCCAACCCTACGAGCAGTACTTC. Translating gives CASSLEWGQPYEQYF.

The chain recombines TRBV25-1 with TRBJ2-3; unclear D gene. CDR1 is MGHDK and CDR2 is SYGVNS in the germline V gene. Trimming took 1 base from V and 1 from J, leaving 3 bases between them. The CDR3 is 13 amino acids. In nucleotides, the CDR3 is TGTGCCAGCAGTGAATGGCGCACAGATACGCAGTATTTT. It encodes CASSEWRTDTQYF.

The genes are TRBV6-1 and TRBJ1-5, with D perhaps TRBD1 (5 bases). CDR3 length: 11 amino acids. Trimming removed 8 bases at V and 9 bases at J, with 11 bases between. Germline-derived CDR1 and CDR2 are MNHNS and SASEGT. The DNA for the CDR3 is TGTGCCAGCGGGGGTTTTTCGCCCCAGCATTTT. It specifies CASGGFSPQHF.

V and J are TRBV27 and TRBJ2-1; D is possibly TRBD1 (5 bases). CDR3 size: 13 residues. Germline CDR1 and CDR2: MNHEY and SMNVEV (reference sequence). V lost 1 base and J lost 11, with 12 bases in between. The CDR3, as DNA: TGTGCCAGCAGTTTATGGCAGGGCTCACAGCAGTTCTTC. Protein product: CASSLWQGSQQFF.

This clonotype appeared a few times. The chain combines TRBV5-1 with TRBJ1-5; 9 nucleotides agree with TRBD1. Germline CDR1 is SGHRS and CDR2 is YFSETQ. The CDR3 sequence is 14 residues long. V shed 2 bases, J shed 5 bases, and the junction held 2 bases outside the gene matches. The CDR3 is CASSLRTGDQPQHF. The CDR3 coding sequence is TGCGCCAGCAGCTTACGGACAGGGGATCAGCCCCAGCATTTT.

This clonotype came up a few times. Here the CDR3 DNA reads TGTGCCAGCAACCTGGTGGGGCAGCCCGATGAGCAGTTCTTC. Protein sequence: CASNLVGQPDEQFF. This chain links TRBV6-1 with TRBJ2-1; maybe TRBD1 (5 bases). The CDR3 has 14 residues. V lost 7 bases, J lost 8 bases, and 18 bases lay in between. Per germline, CDR1 MNHNS and CDR2 SASEGT.

A remark on this clonotype: A much larger clone is a single base away; this may be a read error. The DNA of the CDR3 is TGCAGCGTTAAAGGGGGCAGCTATGGCTACACCTTC. Its protein is CSVKGGSYGYTF. The chain employs TRBV29-1 and TRBJ1-2; 7 bases are a match to TRBD1. Trimming at V came to 5 bases and at J to 4 bases, leaving 4 bases not matched to a gene. The CDR3 length is 12 residues. Germline lookup yields CDR1 SQVTM and CDR2 ANQGSEA.

CDR3 sequence reads: CATSDGGQGQETQYF. The CDR3 DNA reads TGTGCCACCAGTGATGGGGGACAGGGACAAGAGACCCAGTACTTC. The chain is built from TRBV24-1 and TRBJ2-5, with 9 positions matching TRBD1. The CDR3 loop spans 15 amino acids. In germline, CDR1 is KGHDR, CDR2 SFDVKD. After removal of 3 bases from V and 2 bases from J, the junction contained 3 bases not matched to a gene.

The CDR3 here is CSATGTQSSYEQYF. CDR3 bases: TGCAGTGCTACCGGGACTCAAAGCTCCTACGAGCAGTACTTC. V gene TRBV20-1 combines with J gene TRBJ2-7; D possibly corresponds to TRBD2 (6 bases). Germline V gene sequence: CDR1 DFQATT, CDR2 SNEGSKA (reference sequence). Trimming left V 4 bases short and J 0 bases short, with 13 bases between. The CDR3 spans 14 residues.

This clonotype was seen a handful of times. The rearrangement links TRBV2 to TRBJ2-7; TRBD2 aligns across 10 bases. Germline CDR1 is SNHLY and CDR2 is FYNNEI. The ends lost 6 bases at V and 2 bases at J; junction bases unmatched: 7. The CDR3 contains 15 residues. In DNA, the CDR3 is TGTGCCAGCAGAGGTTGGCTAGCGGGAGCCTACGAGCAGTACTTC. Residues: CASRGWLAGAYEQYF.

This rearrangement joins TRBV2 to TRBJ2-4; 10 nucleotides align to TRBD2. Per germline, CDR1 SNHLY and CDR2 FYNNEI. Trimming removed 6 bases from V and 5 bases from J; junction bases left unmatched: 10. The CDR3 loop spans 16 amino acids. The CDR3 DNA is TGTGCCAGCAGGGGACTAGCGTTCTTTGGGGAAAACATTCAGTACTTC. This codes for CASRGLAFFGENIQYF.

This rearrangement joins TRBV11-2 to TRBJ1-2; 10 bases match TRBD1. The CDR3 contains 17 residues. Losses at the gene ends were 0 bases for V and 7 bases for J; bases not matched to a gene: 11. Germline V gene lookup returns CDR1 SGHAT and CDR2 FQNNGV. CDR3 in DNA: TGTGCCAGCAGCTTAGATTCGACAGGGGGCGCCTTCCGTGGCTACACCTTC. It codes for CASSLDSTGGAFRGYTF.

The CDR3 DNA reads as TGTGCCAGCAGTGAACAGGGGCAGGGGGGCTACACCTTC. This gives the protein CASSEQGQGGYTF. This rearrangement joins TRBV6-1 to TRBJ1-2; D is possibly TRBD1 (6 bases). The length of the CDR3 is 13 residues. Germline V CDR1 and CDR2: MNHNS, SASEGT. Trimming cost V 2 bases and J 8 bases, with 12 bases left between them.

The CDR3 coding sequence is TGTGCCAGCAGTTACGGGACCGCAACCTACAATGAGCAGTACTTC. Its translation: CASSYGTATYNEQYF. This sequence joins TRBV12-3 or TRBV12-4 and TRBJ2-1, with D perhaps assigned TRBD1 or TRBD2 (5 bases each). With the DNA end fitting TRBJ2-7 better, the J assignment may be wrong. This CDR3 has 15 amino acids.

To note about this clonotype: The junction departs from germline at one end; a sequencing error may be responsible. This chain links TRBV28 with TRBJ2-7, with a tentative D call TRBD1 (7 bases). Germline CDR1 is MDHEN and CDR2 is SYDVKM. This CDR3 comprises 15 residues. The CDR3 sequence is CASTPRQGEAYEQYF. Here the CDR3 DNA reads TGTGCCAGCACCCCTCGGCAGGGGGAGGCCTACGAGCAGTACTTT.

This sequence joins TRBV5-1 and TRBJ1-2; 8 bases map to TRBD1. The V segment lost 4 bases and the J segment 4 bases; nucleotides outside the gene matches: 9. CDR1 is SGHRS, CDR2 YFSETQ, per germline. CDR3 length: 15 residues. The CDR3 region has the DNA TGCGCCAGCAGCCCTTCCGGGACAGGATCCTATGGCTACACCTTC. As protein: CASSPSGTGSYGYTF. Full variable domain (missing parts from reference TRBV5-1 and TRBJ1-2): KAGVTQTPRYLIKTRGQQVTLSCSPISGHRSVSWYQQTPGQGLQFLFEYFSETQRNKGNFPGRFSGRQFSNSRSEMNVSTLELGDSALYLCASSPSGTGSYGYTFGSGTRLTVV.

This clonotype was seen a few times. The chain recombines TRBV3-1 with TRBJ1-5; D call uncertain. The V and J ends lost 4 bases and 1 base respectively, with 14 bases between them. CDR1 LGHDT and CDR2 YNNKEL come from the germline V gene (reference sequence). This CDR3 is 16 amino acids long. CDR3 sequence: CASSLGVGPSNQPQHF. The CDR3 DNA reads TGTGCCAGCAGCCTAGGTGTAGGGCCGAGCAATCAGCCCCAGCATTTT.

This clonotype was detected many times. The chain uses TRBV20-1 and TRBJ2-3, with TRBD1 as a possible D gene (6 bases). Germline loops: CDR1 DFQATT, CDR2 SNEGSKA (reference sequence). The CDR3 runs to 15 residues. Trimming shortened V by 7 bases and J by 2 bases, and 19 bases separated the two germline ends. The CDR3 here is CSGGPSQGNTDTQYF. CDR3 nucleotide sequence: TGCAGTGGGGGGCCTTCGCAGGGGAACACAGATACGCAGTATTTT.

The V and J genes are TRBV2 and TRBJ2-3; 11 bases align to TRBD2. After removal of 3 bases from V and 4 bases from J, the junction contained 15 bases not matched to a gene. This CDR3 is built from 19 residues. From germline, CDR1 is SNHLY and CDR2 FYNNEI. The CDR3 region is CASSEVGTSGVPDSDTQYF. As DNA, the CDR3 is TGTGCCAGCAGTGAGGTAGGGACTAGCGGAGTCCCGGACTCAGATACGCAGTATTTT.

This clonotype was counted only a few times. The J gene is TRBJ2-3, the V gene TRBV28, with D perhaps TRBD1 or TRBD2 (6 bases each). The V gene lost 2 bases and the J gene lost 5 bases, with 17 bases spanning the gap. Germline CDR1 reads MDHEN; CDR2 reads SYDVKM. This CDR3 region has 16 residues. CDR3 amino acids: CASSLLTGAVIDTQYF. Here the CDR3 DNA reads TGTGCCAGCAGTTTACTGACGGGGGCTGTTATAGATACGCAGTATTTT.

This clonotype showed up just a few times. This chain joins TRBV4-1 and TRBJ2-7, with D perhaps matching TRBD2 (6 bases). This CDR3 spans 16 amino acids. From germline, CDR1 is MGHRA and CDR2 YSYEKL. Trimming shortened V by 0 bases and J by 3 bases, and 15 bases separated the two germline ends. The CDR3 region is CASSQEGGRNLYEQYF. The CDR3 coding sequence is TGCGCCAGCAGCCAAGAGGGAGGCAGGAACCTCTACGAGCAGTACTTC.

This clonotype was seen a single time. V usage is TRBV29-1 and J usage is TRBJ2-1; TRBD2 matches at 14 bases. CDR3 length: 15 amino acids. The J segment lost 6 bases and the V segment lost 5 bases, leaving 6 bases of the junction unmatched. Germline V gene data show CDR1 as SQVTM and CDR2 as ANQGSEA. Here the CDR3 DNA reads TGCAGCGTTCGGCACGGGACTAGCGGGAGCAATGAGCAGTTCTTC. Translating it yields CSVRHGTSGSNEQFF.